This T cell receptor beta chain is from a study of T cell responses to AZD1222 COVID-19 vaccine. V was clipped by 3 bases and J by 5 bases; unmatched bases: 2. The CDR3 is 15 amino acids. Per germline, CDR1 SGHTA and CDR2 FQGNSA. Generated by immunoSEQ multiplex PCR, the TCRdb table keeps only in-frame clones and is missing some. Altogether about 150,000 clones are present, roughly 90% being singletons, with the ten largest covering roughly 5.4%. This clone appeared a few times. Its antigen remains unidentified. The same CDR3 arises from other DNA sequences in this sample as well. General observations from the study: Close to half of spike-specific TCRs reportedly recognize unmutated variant regions. With dominance at 160-218 and 743-854, vaccine-associated CD4 TCRs spanned spike. Clonal diversity was possibly underestimated, and the donors were mostly white British, with more females. After the peak T cell response, and only then, were repertoires sampled.

The sequence was obtained from an adult who received the MenACWY meningococcal vaccine as a control. V and J are TRBV7-2 and TRBJ2-1; 12 bases align to TRBD2. Sequences were derived from peripheral blood, sampled 28 days after the second dose of the MenACWY control vaccine. The CDR3 nucleotides read TGTGCCAGCAGCTTGGGACTAGCGGGCAACAATGAGCAGTTCTTC. Translating gives CASSLGLAGNNEQFF.